Listed below are T cell receptor beta chains from one sample, sequenced in a study of T cell clones after liver transplantation. The data were produced by immunoSEQ multiplex PCR, yet TCRdb's version contains in-frame clones alone and is incomplete. Of 20,000 to 30,000 clones listed, around two thirds are singletons. Source: CD4+ T cells from blood, taken before liver transplant. These receptors were taken from a human donor who received a liver transplant. Each CDR3 is given with its conserved first and last residue. The D gene is left open where the match is weak. Expanded clones get a size class; other rows say once, few or many, or leave the size out.

J gene,clone size,V gene,D gene,CDR3 DNA,CDR3 protein
TRBJ2-5,.,TRBV5-1,TRBD2,TGCGCCAGCAGCTCAACGGGAGGGACGGTTCGGGAGACCCAGTACTTC,CASSSTGGTVRETQYF
TRBJ1-5,.,TRBV18,TRBD1,TGTGCCAGCTCACCACAGGGGGCGGGTCAGCCCCAGCATTTT,CASSPQGAGQPQHF
TRBJ2-1,.,TRBV10-3,.,TGTGCCATCAGGAGGTCCACAGGGTCGGGCTCCTACAATGAGCAGTTCTTC,CAIRRSTGSGSYNEQFF
TRBJ2-3,.,TRBV7-7,.,TGTGCCAGCAGCTTAACCGGGAGCACAGATACGCAGTATTTT,CASSLTGSTDTQYF
TRBJ2-1,.,TRBV6-5,.,TGTGCCAGCAGTTTTAGACAGAGCTCCTACAATGAGCAGTTCTTC,CASSFRQSSYNEQFF
TRBJ1-1,.,TRBV5-1,.,TGCGCCAGCAGCTTGGGGGCGACTATGAACACTGAAGCTTTCTTT,CASSLGATMNTEAFF
TRBJ1-5,few,TRBV25-1,.,TGTGCCAGCAGTACGGGGGGGACAAGCAATCAGCCCCAGCATTTT,CASSTGGTSNQPQHF
TRBJ2-7,.,TRBV11-3,.,TGTGCCAGCAGCTACCGGGGCGATCTCGGAAACGAGCAGTACTTC,CASSYRGDLGNEQYF
TRBJ2-1,.,TRBV9,TRBD2,TGTGCCAGCAGCGTAGGAACTAGCGGGAAAAAAGACAATGAGCAGTTCTTC,CASSVGTSGKKDNEQFF
TRBJ1-3,.,TRBV19,.,TGTGCCAGTAGTCGCTGGGGCGCTGGAAACACCATATATTTT,CASSRWGAGNTIYF
TRBJ2-7,.,TRBV5-4,TRBD1,TGTGCCAGCGGAAACCCGGGACAGGGGACCTACGAGCAGTACTTC,CASGNPGQGTYEQYF
TRBJ2-2,.,TRBV2,TRBD1,TGTGCCAGCGAGGGGACAGCAAAAAACACCGGGGAGCTGTTTTTT,CASEGTAKNTGELFF
TRBJ2-5,.,TRBV29-1,.,TGCAGCGCCGCCCAAGAGACCCAGTACTTC,CSAAQETQYF
TRBJ2-7,.,TRBV11-3,.,TGTGCCAGCAGCTCCGGTAACCTCCTTCTCTCCTACGAGCAGTACTTC,CASSSGNLLLSYEQYF
TRBJ2-2,.,TRBV11-3,.,TGTGCCAGCAGCTTAGAACAGGGAGGGAACACCGGGGAGCTGTTTTTT,CASSLEQGGNTGELFF
TRBJ1-6,.,TRBV5-5,.,TGTGCCAGCAGCCCGACAGGTATCTATAATTCACCCCTCCACTTT,CASSPTGIYNSPLHF
TRBJ2-7,.,TRBV2,TRBD2,TGTGCCATCGGCGGGGGAGGTGAGCAGTACTTC,CAIGGGGEQYF
TRBJ1-1,few,TRBV7-9,TRBD1,TGTGCCAGCAGCTTCGGACAGGGGGACACTGAAGCTTTCTTT,CASSFGQGDTEAFF
TRBJ2-3,.,TRBV7-8,TRBD2,TGTGCCAGCAGCTTAAGGTCAACGGCGGGAGTACCAGATACGCAGTATTTT,CASSLRSTAGVPDTQYF
TRBJ1-6,.,TRBV19,.,TGTGCCAGTAGTATTTCTTGGAGGAGGACAGAAAATTCACCCCTCCACTTT,CASSISWRRTENSPLHF
TRBJ2-5,.,TRBV11-2,.,TGTGCCAGCAGCCTAAATCTAGGGGGGTCCCAAGAGACCCAGTACTTC,CASSLNLGGSQETQYF
TRBJ2-3,.,TRBV7-8,.,TGTGCCAGCAGCTCGTCGCGCGCCAGCGGCACAGATACGCAGTATTTT,CASSSSRASGTDTQYF
TRBJ2-7,few,TRBV10-3,.,TGTGCCATCAGTGAGTTCCAGTTAAGCTCCTACGAGCAGTACTTC,CAISEFQLSSYEQYF
TRBJ1-1,few,TRBV20-1,.,TGCAGTGCTGTTATGAACACTGAAGCTTTCTTT,CSAVMNTEAFF
TRBJ2-3,.,TRBV30,TRBD2,TGTGCCTGGAGCCTATCTGGCGGGAGCAGAACAGATACGCAGTATTTT,CAWSLSGGSRTDTQYF
TRBJ1-1,.,TRBV2,.,TGTGCCAGCAGTTTCGACACCGGGAGGGGTGAAGCTTTCTTT,CASSFDTGRGEAFF
TRBJ2-7,.,TRBV10-3,TRBD1,TGTGCCATCAGCTCGGACAGGGCCGAGCAGTACTTC,CAISSDRAEQYF
TRBJ1-2,.,TRBV5-1,TRBD1,TGCGCCAGCAGCCGCACGGGGACAGATAACTATGGCTACACCTTC,CASSRTGTDNYGYTF
TRBJ2-2,.,TRBV11-3,.,TGTGCCAGCAGCTCCACAGGCTGGGTCCCCGGGGAGCTGTTTTTT,CASSSTGWVPGELFF
TRBJ2-4,.,TRBV27,TRBD1,TGTGCCAGCAGTCCCCTGGGACAGAGTGGGATAGCCAAAAACATTCAGTACTTC,CASSPLGQSGIAKNIQYF
TRBJ1-2,.,TRBV28,.,TGTGCCAGCAGCTCGGGAGGGGCGTATGGTGGCTACACCTTC,CASSSGGAYGGYTF
TRBJ2-5,.,TRBV29-1,.,TGCAGCGGGTCAACGTTGGGTGAGACCCAGTACTTC,CSGSTLGETQYF
TRBJ2-1,.,TRBV11-3,TRBD2,TGTGCCAGCAGCTTAGGGACTAGCGGGAGCAATGAGCAGTTCTTC,CASSLGTSGSNEQFF
TRBJ2-1,once,TRBV13,TRBD1,TGTGCCAGCAGCGAGACCGGGACAGTAACCTACAATGAGCAGTTCTTC,CASSETGTVTYNEQFF
TRBJ2-5,.,TRBV7-2,.,TGTGCCAGCAGCCCGGTAGGCAGTTCCCAAGAGACCCAGTACTTC,CASSPVGSSQETQYF
TRBJ2-3,.,TRBV5-6,TRBD2,TGTGCCAGCAGCTTGCCAGCGGGGATCATCGGGGATACGCAGTATTTT,CASSLPAGIIGDTQYF
TRBJ2-2,.,TRBV6-1,.,TGTGCCAGCAAGAAGGATACCGGGGAGCTGTTTTTT,CASKKDTGELFF
TRBJ2-2,.,TRBV11-3,.,TGTGCCAGCAGCTTGGGCAGGGGTTACACCGGGGAGCTGTTTTTT,CASSLGRGYTGELFF
TRBJ2-5,.,TRBV4-1,.,TGCGCCAGCAGCATCCGGGACGGACCTCAAGAGACCCAGTACTTC,CASSIRDGPQETQYF
TRBJ1-5,.,TRBV25-1,.,TGTGCCAGCAGCGGAACTGGGGGCCCCGGGTTTAATCAGCCCCAGCATTTT,CASSGTGGPGFNQPQHF
TRBJ1-4,.,TRBV29-1,TRBD1,TGCAGCGTCGGACAGGGGGCCGGTGAAAAACTGTTTTTT,CSVGQGAGEKLFF
TRBJ1-1,.,TRBV19,TRBD1,TGTGCCAGTGGTCGACAGGGGCACACTGAAGCTTTCTTT,CASGRQGHTEAFF
TRBJ2-7,.,TRBV7-8,TRBD1,TGTGCCAGCAGCTTAGGCGGGACAGGCCTCTCCTACGAGCAGTACTTC,CASSLGGTGLSYEQYF
TRBJ1-2,.,TRBV6-5,.,TGTGCCAGCAGTTATATGGGGGGCGATGGCTACACCTTC,CASSYMGGDGYTF
TRBJ1-2,.,TRBV19,TRBD1,TGTGCCAGTAGTATATGGGCAGGGGGAAACTATGGCTACACCTTC,CASSIWAGGNYGYTF
TRBJ2-6,.,TRBV27,.,TGTGCCAGCAGTCCAAGGGTGTTGGTCGGGACTGGTGGTTCTGGGGCCAACGTCCTGACTTTC,CASSPRVLVGTGGSGANVLTF
TRBJ1-1,.,TRBV19,TRBD1,TGTGCCAGTATGGGGACAGGGGGCACTGAAGCTTTCTTT,CASMGTGGTEAFF
TRBJ2-2,.,TRBV18,.,TGTGCCAGCTCACCAGCGGCCGTCCATAACACCGGGGAGCTGTTTTTT,CASSPAAVHNTGELFF
TRBJ1-6,.,TRBV19,.,TGTGCCAGTAGTCCCCTCCGGGACTCCAGCTCCTATAATTCACCCCTCCACTTT,CASSPLRDSSSYNSPLHF
TRBJ1-2,once,TRBV7-9,.,TGTGCCAGCAGCTTAGGAGGAGATGGCTACACCTTC,CASSLGGDGYTF
TRBJ1-1,.,TRBV5-1,.,TGCGCCAGCAGCCAAGACAGGAATACTGCTATCGCTGAAGCTTTCTTT,CASSQDRNTAIAEAFF
TRBJ2-2,.,TRBV19,TRBD1,TGTGCCAGTAGGGTACAGGGGGCGAACACCGGGGAGCTGTTTTTT,CASRVQGANTGELFF